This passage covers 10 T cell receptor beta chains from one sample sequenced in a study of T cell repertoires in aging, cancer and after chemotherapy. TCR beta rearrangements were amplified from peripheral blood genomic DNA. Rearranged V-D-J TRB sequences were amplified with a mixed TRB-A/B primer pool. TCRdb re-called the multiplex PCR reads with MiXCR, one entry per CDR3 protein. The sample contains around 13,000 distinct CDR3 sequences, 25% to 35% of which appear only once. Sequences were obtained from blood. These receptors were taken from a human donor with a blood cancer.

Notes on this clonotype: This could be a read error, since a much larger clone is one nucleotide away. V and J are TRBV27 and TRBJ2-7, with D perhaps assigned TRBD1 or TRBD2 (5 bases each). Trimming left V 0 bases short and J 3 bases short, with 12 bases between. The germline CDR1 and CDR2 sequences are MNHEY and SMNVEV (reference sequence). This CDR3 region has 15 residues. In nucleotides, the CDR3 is TGTGCCAGCAGTTTATCCCGGGGACCTGACTACGAGCAGTACGTC. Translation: CASSLSRGPDYEQYV.

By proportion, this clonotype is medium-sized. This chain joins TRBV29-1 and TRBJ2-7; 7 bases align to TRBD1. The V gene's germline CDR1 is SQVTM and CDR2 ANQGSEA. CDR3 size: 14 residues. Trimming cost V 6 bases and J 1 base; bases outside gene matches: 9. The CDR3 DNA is TGCAGCGTGACCCGGGACAGCGGATCCTACGAGCAGTACTTC. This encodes CSVTRDSGSYEQYF.

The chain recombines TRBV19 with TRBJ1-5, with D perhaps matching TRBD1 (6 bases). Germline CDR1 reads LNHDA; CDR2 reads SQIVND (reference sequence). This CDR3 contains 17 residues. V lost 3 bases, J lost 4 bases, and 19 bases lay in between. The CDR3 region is CASSIQSGGVVNQPQHF. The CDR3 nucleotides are TGTGCCAGTAGTATTCAGAGTGGGGGCGTCGTGAATCAGCCCCAGCATTTT. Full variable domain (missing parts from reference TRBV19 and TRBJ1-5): DGGITQSPKYLFRKEGQNVTLSCEQNLNHDAMYWYRQDPGQGLRLIYYSQIVNDFQKGDIAEGYSVSREKKESFPLTVTSAQKNPTAFYLCASSIQSGGVVNQPQHFGDGTRLSIL.

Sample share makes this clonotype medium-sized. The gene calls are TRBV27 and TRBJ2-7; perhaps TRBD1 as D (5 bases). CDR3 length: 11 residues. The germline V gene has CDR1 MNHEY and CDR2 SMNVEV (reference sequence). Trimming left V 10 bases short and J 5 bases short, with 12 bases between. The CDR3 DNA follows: TGTGCCACTCTCCTCAGGGACGAGCAGTACTTC. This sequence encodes CATLLRDEQYF.

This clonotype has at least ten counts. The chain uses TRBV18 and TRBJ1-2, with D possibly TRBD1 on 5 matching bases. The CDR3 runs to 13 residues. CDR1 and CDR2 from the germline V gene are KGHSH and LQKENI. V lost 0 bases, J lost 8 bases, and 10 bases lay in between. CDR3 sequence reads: CASSPPVREGYTF. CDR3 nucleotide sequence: TGTGCCAGCTCACCACCGGTCAGGGAAGGCTACACCTTC.

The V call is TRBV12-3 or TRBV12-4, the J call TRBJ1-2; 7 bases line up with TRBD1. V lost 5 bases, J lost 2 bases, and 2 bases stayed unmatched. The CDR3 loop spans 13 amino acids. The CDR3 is CASSKDRNYGYTF. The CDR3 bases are TGTGCCAGCAGTAAGGACAGGAACTATGGCTACACCTTC.

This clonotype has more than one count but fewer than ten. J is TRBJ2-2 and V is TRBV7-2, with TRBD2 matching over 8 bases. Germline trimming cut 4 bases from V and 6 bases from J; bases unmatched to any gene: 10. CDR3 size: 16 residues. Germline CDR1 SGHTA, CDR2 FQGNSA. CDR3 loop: CASSSPLTSASGELFF. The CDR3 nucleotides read TGTGCCAGCAGCTCCCCACTGACTAGCGCCTCCGGGGAGCTGTTTTTT. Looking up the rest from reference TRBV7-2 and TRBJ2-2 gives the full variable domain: GAGVSQSPSNKVTEKGKDVELRCDPISGHTALYWYRQSLGQGLEFLIYFQGNSAPDKSGLPSDRFSAERTGGSVSTLTIQRTQQEDSAVYLCASSSPLTSASGELFFGEGSRLTVL.

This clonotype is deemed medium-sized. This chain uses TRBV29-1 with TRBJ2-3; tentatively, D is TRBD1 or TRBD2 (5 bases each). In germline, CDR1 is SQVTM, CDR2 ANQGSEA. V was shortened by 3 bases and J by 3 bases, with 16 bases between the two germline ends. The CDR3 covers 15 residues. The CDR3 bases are TGCAGCGTTGAGGTCCGGGGCGATCCTACAGATACGCAGTATTTT. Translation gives CSVEVRGDPTDTQYF.

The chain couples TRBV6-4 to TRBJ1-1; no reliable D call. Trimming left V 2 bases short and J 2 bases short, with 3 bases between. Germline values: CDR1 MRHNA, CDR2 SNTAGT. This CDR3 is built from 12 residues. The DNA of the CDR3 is TGTGCCAGCAGTGACCGAAACACTGAAGCTTTCTTT. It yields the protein CASSDRNTEAFF.

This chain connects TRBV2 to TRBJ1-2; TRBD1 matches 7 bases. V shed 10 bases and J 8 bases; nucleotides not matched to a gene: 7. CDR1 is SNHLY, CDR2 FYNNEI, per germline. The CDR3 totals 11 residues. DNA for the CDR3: TGTGCCAACACAGGGACAGAGGGCTACACCTTC. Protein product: CANTGTEGYTF.